This is a list of T cell receptor beta chains from one sample in a study of cytomegalovirus exposure and HLA in healthy donors. The method was immunoSEQ multiplex PCR; TCRdb's version includes in-frame clones alone and lacks a portion of them. This table holds approximately 100,000 clones, roughly 80% found once. The material sequenced was PBMCs. All receptors come from a female donor in good health and CMV-seropositive. CDR3s include the opening cysteine and the closing phenylalanine or tryptophan. The order of the fields is clone size, V gene, J gene, D gene, CDR3 protein, CDR3 DNA. A D gene is named only where the DNA matches it firmly. Size is omitted from some rows. Given values are once, few, many or a class for expanded clones.

size: .
V: TRBV28
J: TRBJ2-7
D: .
CDR3: CASVTSLLSYEQYF
DNA: TGTGCCAGCGTTACTTCCTTACTCTCCTACGAGCAGTACTTC

size: .
V: TRBV5-1
J: TRBJ1-1
D: .
CDR3: CASSLRQDLNTEAFF
DNA: TGCGCCAGCAGCCTTAGACAGGACCTGAACACTGAAGCTTTCTTT

size: .
V: TRBV18
J: TRBJ2-2
D: .
CDR3: CASSANTGELFF
DNA: TGTGCCAGCTCGGCTAACACCGGGGAGCTGTTTTTT

size: .
V: TRBV7-2
J: TRBJ1-2
D: TRBD1
CDR3: CASSEPGQGALGGYTF
DNA: TGTGCCAGCAGCGAACCCGGACAGGGGGCTTTGGGTGGCTACACCTTC

size: few
V: TRBV2
J: TRBJ1-4
D: .
CDR3: CASSDPGTNEKLFF
DNA: TGTGCCAGCAGTGATCCAGGAACTAATGAAAAACTGTTTTTT

size: .
V: TRBV6-1
J: TRBJ2-5
D: TRBD1
CDR3: CASSEDRVLETQYF
DNA: TGTGCCAGCAGCGAAGACAGGGTTTTGGAGACCCAGTACTTC

size: few
V: TRBV6-1
J: TRBJ2-7
D: .
CDR3: CASSEAPGVYEQYF
DNA: TGTGCCAGCAGTGAGGCCCCGGGTGTCTACGAGCAGTACTTC

size: .
V: TRBV28
J: TRBJ2-7
D: .
CDR3: CASSPQGREQYF
DNA: TGTGCCAGCAGTCCTCAGGGTCGCGAGCAGTACTTC

size: .
V: TRBV9
J: TRBJ2-1
D: TRBD2
CDR3: CASSPGLAYNEQFF
DNA: TGTGCCAGCAGCCCCGGACTAGCCTACAATGAGCAGTTCTTC

size: .
V: TRBV5-5
J: TRBJ2-1
D: TRBD1
CDR3: CASSLRGGEYDEQFF
DNA: TGTGCCAGCAGCTTACGAGGGGGCGAGTATGATGAGCAGTTCTTC

size: .
V: TRBV2
J: TRBJ1-5
D: .
CDR3: CASKSRGQGQPQHF
DNA: TGTGCCAGCAAGTCCCGCGGACAAGGGCAGCCCCAGCATTTT

size: .
V: TRBV27
J: TRBJ1-1
D: .
CDR3: CASSLALTPSVAFF
DNA: TGTGCCAGCAGTTTAGCACTTACCCCTAGTGTTGCTTTCTTT

size: .
V: TRBV19
J: TRBJ1-1
D: .
CDR3: CASSMGPGTEAFF
DNA: TGTGCCAGTAGTATGGGGCCTGGCACTGAAGCTTTCTTT

size: .
V: TRBV18
J: TRBJ1-1
D: .
CDR3: CASSPRVLNTEAFF
DNA: TGTGCCAGCTCCCCCCGGGTACTGAACACTGAAGCTTTCTTT

size: few
V: TRBV11-2
J: TRBJ2-7
D: .
CDR3: CASSSPGWTEF
DNA: TGTGCCAGCAGCTCGCCTGGCTGGACTGAATTC

size: .
V: TRBV6-6
J: TRBJ1-1
D: .
CDR3: CASSPWEGPEAFF
DNA: TGTGCCAGCAGTCCCTGGGAGGGCCCTGAAGCTTTCTTT

size: .
V: TRBV7-6
J: TRBJ1-1
D: TRBD1
CDR3: CASSLVAGGNSEAFF
DNA: TGTGCCAGCAGCTTAGTGGCAGGGGGCAACTCTGAAGCTTTCTTT

size: .
V: TRBV7-2
J: TRBJ2-3
D: .
CDR3: CASSFQATQYF
DNA: TGTGCCAGCAGTTTCCAAGCTACGCAGTATTTT

size: .
V: TRBV6-5
J: TRBJ2-7
D: .
CDR3: CASSYLGGNEQYF
DNA: TGTGCCAGCAGCTACCTTGGGGGGAACGAGCAGTACTTC

size: .
V: TRBV10-3
J: TRBJ1-1
D: TRBD1
CDR3: CAISETGAPTGEAFF
DNA: TGTGCCATCAGCGAGACAGGGGCACCGACAGGTGAAGCTTTCTTT

size: .
V: TRBV5-4
J: TRBJ1-2
D: .
CDR3: CASSLYMTGANYGYTF
DNA: TGTGCCAGCAGCTTGTACATGACGGGAGCTAACTATGGCTACACCTTC